A single sample is the source of the 6 T cell receptor beta chains below, sequenced in a study of T cell changes during pregnancy in multiple sclerosis. The repertoire was sequenced with immunoSEQ multiplex PCR; TCRdb's copy has only in-frame clones and lacks some. Here the sample spans 90,000 to 120,000 clones, almost 95% being singletons. The specimen comprised peripheral blood, sampled before pregnancy. The receptors shown here come from a female donor with multiple sclerosis, enrolled in a pregnancy study.

The rearrangement links TRBV30 to TRBJ1-2, with 8 bases aligning to TRBD1. CDR1 GTSNPN and CDR2 SVGIG come from the germline V gene (reference sequence). Trimming at V came to 5 bases and at J to 4 bases, leaving 12 bases not matched to a gene. The CDR3 sequence is 15 residues long. The DNA of the CDR3 is TGTGCCTGGGCCACCAGGGGGCGAAGCCCCTATGGCTACACCTTC. It is translated as CAWATRGRSPYGYTF.

The chain combines TRBV10-3 with TRBJ1-5; TRBD1 aligns across 9 bases. V was pared by 4 bases and J by 7 bases, with 8 bases of the junction left unmatched. The germline V gene encodes CDR1 ENHRY and CDR2 SYGVKD. The CDR3 is 15 amino acids. The CDR3 region is CAISGGTGWRQPQHF. DNA of the CDR3: TGTGCCATCAGTGGGGGGACAGGGTGGCGACAGCCCCAGCATTTT.

The rearrangement links TRBV30 to TRBJ1-5, with D perhaps TRBD1 (5 bases). Deletions cut 2 bases from V and 4 bases from J, with 18 bases between. CDR3 length equals 16 residues. Germline V gene sequence: CDR1 GTSNPN, CDR2 SVGIG (reference sequence). As DNA, the CDR3 is TGTGCCTGGAGTCTGGGCGGGGCAGCTTCAAATCAGCCCCAGCATTTT. It yields the protein CAWSLGGAASNQPQHF.

V and J are TRBV6-5 and TRBJ2-1; D is possibly TRBD2 (5 bases). The CDR3 contains 16 residues. From germline, CDR1 is MNHEY and CDR2 SVGAGI. V gave up 0 bases and J gave up 3 bases, with 12 bases separating them. The CDR3 coding sequence is TGTGCCAGCAGTTACTCGAGTGGACTCTACTACAATGAGCAGTTCTTC. The encoded protein is CASSYSSGLYYNEQFF.

This rearrangement joins TRBV4-2 to TRBJ2-5, with D possibly being TRBD2 (5 bases). The CDR3 is 15 amino acids. Germline V gene sequence: CDR1 LGHNA, CDR2 YNFKEQ. Trimming took 5 bases from V and 2 from J, leaving 15 bases between them. The CDR3 spells CASSRSGGGQETQYF. For the CDR3, the DNA is TGTGCCAGCAGCAGAAGCGGTGGAGGTCAAGAGACCCAGTACTTC.

The V call is TRBV7-8, the J call TRBJ1-2, with 7 positions matching TRBD1. The CDR3 runs 14 residues. Germline CDR1 SGHVS, CDR2 FQNEAQ. V dropped 1 base and J dropped 6; count of bases not matched to a gene: 5. This CDR3 reads CASSLELTGHGYTF. CDR3 bases: TGTGCCAGCAGCTTAGAATTGACAGGGCATGGCTACACCTTC.